Listed below are T cell receptor beta chains from one sample, sequenced in a study of T cell responses to AZD1222 COVID-19 vaccine. Assay used: immunoSEQ multiplex PCR; TCRdb lists only in-frame clones, some missing. This table holds over 85,000 clones, roughly 90% found once. The specimen was peripheral blood, collected 28 days after the second AZD1222 dose. These receptors all stem from an adult who received the AZD1222 COVID-19 vaccine. The CDR3 runs from the conserved cysteine through the conserved F or W. Each record gives: V gene, CDR3 length, D gene, clone size, J gene, CDR3 protein, CDR3 DNA. D genes are given only for firm matches. Rows may omit the clone size; those that give it use once, few, many or a size class.

>TRBV3-1/TRBV3-2|17|NA|few|TRBJ1-3
CASSQDIPISSGNTIYF
TGTGCCAGCAGCCAAGACATTCCGATAAGCTCTGGAAACACCATATATTTT
>TRBV10-3|11|TRBD1|NA|TRBJ2-5
CAISGDREINF
TGTGCCATCAGTGGGGACAGAGAGATAAACTTC
>TRBV27|13|NA|NA|TRBJ2-3
CASSFASTDTQYF
TGTGCCAGCAGTTTCGCCAGCACAGATACGCAGTATTTT
>TRBV11-2|14|NA|NA|TRBJ1-5
CASSLGGSIQPQHF
TGTGCCAGCAGCTTAGGGGGATCTATACAGCCCCAGCATTTT
>TRBV6-7|18|NA|NA|TRBJ2-2
CASRETPGAFHRTGELFF
TGTGCCAGCAGAGAGACCCCCGGCGCGTTTCATCGCACCGGGGAGCTGTTTTTT
>TRBV7-9|14|NA|once|TRBJ2-1
CASRLGRSGGEQFF
TGTGCCAGCAGATTAGGGCGATCAGGTGGTGAGCAGTTCTTC
>TRBV6-4|15|TRBD2|medium-sized|TRBJ2-3
CASSDSAGGPDTQYF
TGTGCCAGCAGTGACTCAGCGGGGGGGCCAGATACGCAGTATTTT
>TRBV9|15|NA|NA|TRBJ2-7
CASSVGGALPYEQYF
TGTGCCAGCAGCGTAGGGGGGGCCTTACCCTACGAGCAGTACTTC
>TRBV6-2/TRBV6-3|16|NA|NA|TRBJ1-5
CASSSTESYSNQPQHF
TGTGCCAGCAGTTCAACAGAGTCTTATAGCAATCAGCCCCAGCATTTT
>TRBV9|15|NA|NA|TRBJ2-7
CASSVGQASSYEQYF
TGTGCCAGCAGCGTAGGACAGGCGAGCTCCTACGAGCAGTACTTC